Below are 5 T cell receptor beta chains sequenced from a single sample in a study of blood T cell repertoires in COVID-19 (TCRdb year 2020). Receptor amplification or capture employed the immunoSEQ multiplex PCR assay. Held by TCRdb, this immuneACCESS table contains in-frame sequences only and omits some clones. Under half of the omission traces to an unresolved V gene where checked; the cause of the rest is unknown. The sample records 240,000 or so clones, about 81% of which are singletons. The biggest ten clones account for approximately 13% of the sample. Sequenced material: peripheral blood. The receptors originated from a woman aged 55-69 years with active or convalescent COVID-19.

The chain couples TRBV12-3 or TRBV12-4 to TRBJ2-7; D remains unclear. The CDR3 loop spans 13 amino acids. V shed 3 bases and J shed 1 base, with 7 bases lying between them. CDR3 in amino acids: CASSFSRSYEQYF. CDR3 DNA: TGTGCCAGCAGTTTTTCCAGATCCTACGAGCAGTACTTC.

The V and J genes are TRBV5-1 and TRBJ1-2; 10 nucleotides agree with TRBD1. The CDR3 loop spans 15 amino acids. Germline CDR1 reads SGHRS; CDR2 reads YFSETQ. V was clipped by 0 bases and J by 6 bases; unmatched bases: 5. This chain's CDR3 is CASSLGQGAWDGYTF. The DNA of the CDR3 is TGCGCCAGCAGCTTGGGACAGGGGGCATGGGATGGCTACACCTTC.

The gene calls are TRBV19 and TRBJ2-1; 11 bases fit TRBD1. Germline CDR1 LNHDA, CDR2 SQIVND (reference sequence). This CDR3 is 14 amino acids long. V lost 11 bases, J lost 8 bases, and 11 bases stayed unmatched. The CDR3 DNA sequence: TGTGCCTCTTCTTGGGACAGGGGGACCTATGAGCAGTTCTTC. It yields the protein CASSWDRGTYEQFF.

This clone was counted a single time. The chain has TRBV19 and TRBJ1-2; TRBD1 agrees at 7 bases. The CDR3 spans 14 residues. The germline CDR1 and CDR2 sequences are LNHDA and SQIVND (reference sequence). Trimming removed 5 bases from V and 4 bases from J; junction bases left unmatched: 7. This CDR3 is CASSPPRDSYGYTF. For the CDR3, the DNA is TGTGCCAGTAGTCCCCCCCGGGACAGCTATGGCTACACCTTC.

This clone has just a few counts. The chain uses TRBV30 and TRBJ1-4; no clear D. V shed 1 base and J shed 8 bases, with 11 bases lying between them. This CDR3 spans 13 amino acids. Per the germline V gene, CDR1 is GTSNPN and CDR2 is SVGIG (reference sequence). The CDR3: CAWSGFPGEKLFF. The DNA for the CDR3 is TGTGCCTGGAGTGGTTTCCCGGGGGAAAAACTGTTTTTT. Combining the CDR3 with reference TRBV30 and TRBJ1-4 gives the whole variable domain SQTIHQWPATLVQPVGSPLSLECTVEGTSNPNLYWYRQAAGRGLQLLFYSVGIGQISSEVPQNLSASRPQDRQFILSSKKLLLSDSGFYLCAWSGFPGEKLFFGSGTQLSVL.